The 16 T cell receptor beta chains presented below share a single source sample, sequenced in a study of OX40 agonist ivuxolimab in advanced cancers. Profiled with immunoSEQ multiplex PCR; TCRdb holds only in-frame clones, not every one. The sample lists roughly 75,000 clones, around 86% seen once, with 2.8% in the top ten. The material was CD4+ or CD8+ T cells sorted from blood, obtained in a trial of the OX40 agonist ivuxolimab. The origin of the receptors is an adult with an advanced solid tumor such as melanoma, head and neck, liver or kidney cancer.

The genes are TRBV6-5 and TRBJ1-4; no reliable D call. Trimming took 2 bases from V and 5 from J, leaving 9 bases between them. The germline V gene has CDR1 MNHEY and CDR2 SVGAGI. The CDR3 extends over 14 amino acids. CDR3 nucleotide sequence: TGTGCCAGCAGTTACCCGATTACAAATGAAAAACTGTTTTTT. Its translation: CASSYPITNEKLFF.

This rearrangement joins TRBV23-1 to TRBJ1-3; unclear D gene. TRBV23-1 is an ORF; its function is uncertain. The CDR3 has 16 residues. V was shortened by 0 bases and J by 0 bases, with 9 bases between the two germline ends. CDR3 bases: TGCGCCAGCAGTCAATCGACCGAACACTCTGGAAACACCATATATTTT. It encodes CASSQSTEHSGNTIYF.

The chain uses TRBV6-1 and TRBJ2-5; 11 bases line up with TRBD2. V trimming: 3 bases; J trimming: 5 bases; junction bases outside the gene matches: 8. CDR1 MNHNS and CDR2 SASEGT come from the germline V gene. CDR3 length: 16 amino acids. In DNA form, the CDR3 reads TGTGCCAGCAGTGAGTCGGTAGCGGGGGGGAAGGAGACCCAGTACTTC. Its translation is CASSESVAGGKETQYF.

This clone was detected only once. The V call is TRBV29-1, the J call TRBJ2-5, with D tentatively TRBD2 (7 bases). The CDR3 runs 13 residues. CDR1 is SQVTM, CDR2 ANQGSEA, per germline. With 2 bases removed from V and 5 bases from J, the gap between germline ends came to 12 bases. CDR3 loop: CSVERGAGETQYF. For the CDR3, the DNA is TGCAGCGTTGAACGGGGGGCCGGGGAGACCCAGTACTTC. Full variable domain (missing parts from reference TRBV29-1 and TRBJ2-5): SAVISQKPSRDICQRGTSLTIQCQVDSQVTMMFWYRQQPGQSLTLIATANQGSEATYESGFVIDKFPISRPNLTFSTLTVSNMSPEDSSIYLCSVERGAGETQYFGPGTRLLVL.

The rearrangement uses TRBV10-1 and TRBJ1-3; D unclear. CDR1 and CDR2 (germline): WNHNN, SYGVQD (reference sequence). V was shortened by 2 bases and J by 7 bases, with 6 bases between the two germline ends. The CDR3 is 12 amino acids. CDR3 amino acids: CASSEGRNTIYF. The CDR3 DNA reads TGCGCCAGCAGTGAGGGCCGCAACACCATATATTTT.

This chain links TRBV19 with TRBJ2-3; 7 nucleotides match TRBD2. CDR1 LNHDA and CDR2 SQIVND come from the germline V gene (reference sequence). This CDR3 spans 12 amino acids. V shed 8 bases and J 2 bases; nucleotides not matched to a gene: 1. The DNA for the CDR3 is TGTGCCAGTGCGGGGGACACAGATACGCAGTATTTT. Amino acid sequence: CASAGDTDTQYF.

This chain links TRBV29-1 with TRBJ1-1; 8 positions agree with TRBD1. Germline V CDR1 and CDR2: SQVTM, ANQGSEA. J was trimmed by 6 bases and V by 3 bases; bases with no gene match: 9. This CDR3 comprises 14 residues. CDR3 DNA: TGCAGCGTTGATGACAGGGGAAATTACGCTGAAGCTTTCTTT. Encoded protein: CSVDDRGNYAEAFF.

The chain employs TRBV11-3 and TRBJ2-5; D is perhaps TRBD1 or TRBD2 (5 bases each). V dropped 3 bases and J dropped 4 bases, with 15 bases sitting between them. CDR1 is SGHNT, CDR2 YENEEA, per germline. This CDR3 has 15 residues. This CDR3 reads CASSLQTGRGETQYF. CDR3 nucleotide sequence: TGTGCCAGCAGCTTGCAAACGGGGCGAGGAGAGACCCAGTACTTC.

This rearrangement joins TRBV19 to TRBJ1-1, with 10 bases lining up with TRBD1. The J segment lost 1 base and the V segment lost 7 bases, leaving 3 bases of the junction unmatched. The germline V gene has CDR1 LNHDA and CDR2 SQIVND (reference sequence). The CDR3 sequence is 14 residues long. The CDR3 loop is CASTRDRGNTEAFF. In nucleotides, the CDR3 is TGTGCCAGTACACGGGACAGGGGGAACACTGAAGCTTTCTTT.

This clone was seen a few times. V and J are TRBV7-2 and TRBJ1-5; perhaps TRBD1 as D (5 bases). CDR1 is SGHTA and CDR2 is FQGNSA in the germline V gene. This CDR3 has 17 amino acids. V lost 1 base to trimming and J lost 1 base, with 14 bases between them. CDR3 DNA: TGTGCCAGCAGCTTAGTTTCTGGGGGGGTAAGCAATCAGCCCCAGCATTTT. Translating it yields CASSLVSGGVSNQPQHF.

This chain connects TRBV9 to TRBJ2-1; TRBD2 matches 8 bases. Germline trimming cut 3 bases from V and 5 bases from J; bases unmatched to any gene: 4. Germline V gene lookup returns CDR1 SGDLS and CDR2 YYNGEE. The CDR3 is made up of 14 amino acids. For the CDR3, the DNA is TGTGCCAGCAGCGCGGGGGGGCTCAACAATGAGCAGTTCTTC. Translation: CASSAGGLNNEQFF.

The chain carries TRBV5-1 and TRBJ2-2, with a tentative D call TRBD1 (6 bases). The germline V gene has CDR1 SGHRS and CDR2 YFSETQ. The CDR3 loop spans 16 amino acids. V was cut by 0 bases and J by 4 bases, with 13 bases left in between. The CDR3 region is CASSLEGTPRTGELFF. The CDR3 region has the DNA TGCGCCAGCAGCTTGGAGGGGACACCACGCACCGGGGAGCTGTTTTTT.

This clone was detected only a few times. The chain combines TRBV6-6 with TRBJ1-6; 10 positions agree with TRBD1. The germline gives CDR1 MNHNY, CDR2 SVGAGI (reference sequence). The CDR3 consists of 14 residues. Losses at the gene ends were 4 bases for V and 7 bases for J; bases not matched to a gene: 1. CDR3 coding DNA: TGTGCCAGCAGTTGGGGACAGGGGAATTCACCCCTCCACTTT. This encodes CASSWGQGNSPLHF.

The chain couples TRBV5-5 to TRBJ2-2, with 7 bases aligning to TRBD1. This CDR3 comprises 16 residues. Per germline, CDR1 SGHKS and CDR2 YYEKEE (reference sequence). The V segment lost 4 bases and the J segment 1 base; nucleotides outside the gene matches: 7. CDR3 amino acids: CASSMGTDLNTGELFF. The CDR3 nucleotides are TGTGCCAGCAGCATGGGGACAGACCTGAACACCGGGGAGCTGTTTTTT. The variable domain in full, completed from reference TRBV5-5 and TRBJ2-2, reads DAGVTQSPTHLIKTRGQQVTLRCSPISGHKSVSWYQQVLGQGPQFIFQYYEKEERGRGNFPDRFSARQFPNYSSELNVNALLLGDSALYLCASSMGTDLNTGELFFGEGSRLTVL.

CDR3 bases: TGTGCCAGCAGCGTCCGACAGGGTCGAGGTGGCACTGAAGCTTTCTTT. Translated, it gives CASSVRQGRGGTEAFF. V gene TRBV2 combines with J gene TRBJ1-1, with 7 bases identical to TRBD1. The CDR3 spans 16 residues. Germline CDR1 SNHLY, CDR2 FYNNEI. The trim removed 6 bases at V and 4 bases at J, leaving 14 bases unmatched.

The V call is TRBV5-1, the J call TRBJ1-2, with D maybe TRBD1 (5 bases). V dropped 0 bases and J dropped 0 bases, with 27 bases sitting between them. CDR3 length equals 21 residues. The germline V gene encodes CDR1 SGHRS and CDR2 YFSETQ. The CDR3 region is CASSLEGASATVLSSNYGYTF. The CDR3 DNA sequence: TGCGCCAGCAGCTTGGAAGGGGCCAGCGCCACAGTTCTATCATCTAACTATGGCTACACCTTC.